Sequencing of this T cell receptor (beta chain) was carried out in a study of blood T cell repertoires in COVID-19. On the study more broadly: Samples came from the United States, Italy and Spain, spanning acute and convalescent COVID-19. T cells, B-cell-depleted T cells, or PBMCs provided the cDNA or gDNA that served as material.

Authors' analysis steps: The assay estimated nucleated cells by amplifying reference gene primers. Profiled with immunoSEQ multiplex PCR; TCRdb holds only in-frame clones, not every one. The V and J calls and clone size were taken over from that table, and D and trimming were inferred from the DNA. The data contain 250,000 to 350,000 clones, around nine tenths of them seen just once; the ten biggest clones take up approximately 13%. The CDR3 length is 15 residues. Germline CDR1 SGHDT, CDR2 YYEEEE. The junction had 7 bases not matched to a gene; V was cut back by 2 bases and J by 8 bases. The chain combines TRBV5-6 with TRBJ2-2, with 9 bases fitting TRBD2. Material for sequencing was peripheral blood. The TCR sequence derives from a woman aged 55-70 years with acute or convalescent COVID-19. CDR3 sequence (DNA): TGTGCCAGCAGCTTCGGGACTAGCTACGTTGGGGAGCTGTTTTTT. Encoded protein: CASSFGTSYVGELFF. Full variable domain (outside the CDR3, taken from reference TRBV5-6 and TRBJ2-2): DAGVTQSPTHLIKTRGQQVTLRCSPKSGHDTVSWYQQALGQGPQFIFQYYEEEERQRGNFPDRFSGHQFPNYSSELNVNALLLGDSALYLCASSFGTSYVGELFFGEGSRLTVL.